The 7 T cell receptor beta chains reported below all come from one sample, sequenced in a study of molecular identifiers for immune sequencing clone quantification. MiXCR was run by TCRdb on the PCR reads, yielding one entry per CDR3 protein. The sample has hundreds of thousands of distinct CDR3 sequences, about 25% seen once; the top ten hold 0.78%. Sequenced sample: naive CD8+ T cells from blood, with Jurkat cell RNA spiked in. Regarding subset: FACS-sorted CD8+CD4-CCR7+CD45RA+ naive T cells. The receptors stem from a human donor in good health. Some libraries in this study had Jurkat cell RNA spiked in.

This clonotype has a handful of counts. CDR3 sequence reads: CATRDRRENTGELFF. The CDR3 bases are TGTGCCACCCGGGACAGACGGGAGAACACCGGGGAGCTGTTTTTT. V usage is TRBV15 and J usage is TRBJ2-2, with 7 bases identical to TRBD1. CDR1 is LNHNV and CDR2 is YYDKDF in the germline V gene (reference sequence). The CDR3 is 15 residues long. V dropped 8 bases and J dropped 1; count of bases not matched to a gene: 7. Supplemented by reference TRBV15 and TRBJ2-2, the full variable domain reads DAMVIQNPRYQVTQFGKPVTLSCSQTLNHNVMYWYQQKSSQAPKLLFHYYDKDFNNEADTPDNFQSRRPNTSFCFLDIRSPGLGDTAMYLCATRDRRENTGELFFGEGSRLTVL.

In its sample, this clonotype was seen many times. The chain recombines TRBV2 with TRBJ2-5, with a weak D call TRBD2 (5 bases). The CDR3 is made up of 15 amino acids. Germline V gene lookup returns CDR1 SNHLY and CDR2 FYNNEI. Trimming pared 7 bases from V and 2 bases from J, leaving 17 bases between. The CDR3 DNA reads as TGTGCCAGCAACGAGGGCCTTACCTGGCAAGAGACCCAGTACTTC. It is translated as CASNEGLTWQETQYF.

A word on this clonotype: At one boundary the junction diverges from the germline segment, which might be a read error. The chain's CDR3 is CASSTQDGKNIQCF. CDR3 nucleotide sequence: TGTGCCAGCAGCACCCAGGACGGCAAAAACATTCAGTGCTTC. The chain carries TRBV7-9 and TRBJ2-4; the D is unclear. The CDR3 has 14 amino acids. CDR1 and CDR2 (germline): SEHNR, FQNEAQ (reference sequence).

This clonotype has ten or more counts. J is TRBJ2-3 and V is TRBV2; tentatively, D is TRBD2 (6 bases). CDR1 and CDR2 from the germline V gene are SNHLY and FYNNEI. Trimming cost V 0 bases and J 2 bases, with 21 bases left between them. This CDR3 spans 19 amino acids. As DNA, the CDR3 is TGTGCCAGCAGTGAAGCGCTTTTCCCGGGAGTCGCCCACACAGATACGCAGTATTTT. Its protein product is CASSEALFPGVAHTDTQYF.

This chain connects TRBV5-4 to TRBJ2-2; D may be TRBD1 or TRBD2 (5 bases each). Germline-derived CDR1 and CDR2 are SGHNT and YYREEE (reference sequence). The CDR3 totals 17 residues. V lost 0 bases and J 6 bases, leaving 18 bases between the germline ends. CDR3 in DNA: TGTGCCAGCAGCTTGGGAGCCCGGGGCCGAACGTCCGGGGAGCTGTTTTTT. Amino acid sequence: CASSLGARGRTSGELFF.

In its sample, this clonotype was seen a few times. The chain combines TRBV12-3 or TRBV12-4 with TRBJ2-7, with D possibly called TRBD1 or TRBD2 (6 bases each). The CDR3 is made up of 16 amino acids. V was shortened by 2 bases and J by 2 bases, with 16 bases between the two germline ends. The CDR3 DNA sequence: TGTGCCAGCAGTTTAAGTCCGGGGGCGAGGGCCTACGAGCAGTACTTC. As protein: CASSLSPGARAYEQYF.

This chain's CDR3 is CASSVTGPEQAISGNTIYF. Written as DNA, the CDR3 is TGTGCCAGCAGCGTAACCGGACCGGAACAGGCCATTTCTGGAAACACCATATATTTT. The chain uses TRBV9 and TRBJ1-3, with a possible D match to TRBD1 (5 bases). Germline V gene data show CDR1 as SGDLS and CDR2 as YYNGEE. CDR3 length: 19 amino acids. The V end lost 1 base, the J end lost 1 base, and 21 bases lay between the germline ends.